This T cell receptor beta chain was captured by sequencing in a study of beta chain features in type 1 diabetes. The sequenced template was cDNA made from the entire isolated RNA. Sequencing of naive, central memory and regulatory T cell samples gave an average of about 3.9 million reads. Profiling relied on immunoSEQ multiplex PCR, and the TCRdb table lists in-frame clones only, not all of them. The sample carries hundreds of thousands of clones, around an eighth recorded once. Study-wide points: It was possible that PCR favored shorter templates, equally so in patients and controls. Within each of all four CD4+ subsets, Type 1 diabetes patients had TCRB CDR3s that were moderately but significantly shorter.

Per donor, one heparinised blood draw averaged about 110 mL. Note on this clone: Its cognate antigen is unknown.

The CDR3 has 13 amino acids. CDR1 is SNHLY and CDR2 is FYNNEI in the germline V gene. The V end lost 4 bases, the J end lost 8 bases, and 14 bases lay between the germline ends. The sequencing sample was made of naive CD4+ T cells from blood. The chain uses TRBV2 and TRBJ1-2; the D gene is possibly TRBD1 (5 bases). This TCR came from a man aged 18 to 30 with type 1 diabetes. The CDR3 is CASSVGTQGGYTF. The CDR3 DNA sequence: TGTGCCAGCAGTGTTGGGACCCAGGGCGGCTACACCTTC.